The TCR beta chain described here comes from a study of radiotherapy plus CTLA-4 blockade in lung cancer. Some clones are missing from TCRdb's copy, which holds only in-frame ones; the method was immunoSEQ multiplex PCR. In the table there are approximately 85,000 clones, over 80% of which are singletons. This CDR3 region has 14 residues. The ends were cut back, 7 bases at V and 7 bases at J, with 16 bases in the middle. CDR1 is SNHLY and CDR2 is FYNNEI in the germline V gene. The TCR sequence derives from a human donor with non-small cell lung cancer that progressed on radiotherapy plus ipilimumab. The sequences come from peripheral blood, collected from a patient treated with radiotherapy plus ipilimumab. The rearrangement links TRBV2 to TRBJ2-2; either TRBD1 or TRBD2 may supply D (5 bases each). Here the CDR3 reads CASKPTTGHGELFF. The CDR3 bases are TGTGCCAGCAAGCCCACGACGGGGCACGGGGAGCTGTTTTTT.